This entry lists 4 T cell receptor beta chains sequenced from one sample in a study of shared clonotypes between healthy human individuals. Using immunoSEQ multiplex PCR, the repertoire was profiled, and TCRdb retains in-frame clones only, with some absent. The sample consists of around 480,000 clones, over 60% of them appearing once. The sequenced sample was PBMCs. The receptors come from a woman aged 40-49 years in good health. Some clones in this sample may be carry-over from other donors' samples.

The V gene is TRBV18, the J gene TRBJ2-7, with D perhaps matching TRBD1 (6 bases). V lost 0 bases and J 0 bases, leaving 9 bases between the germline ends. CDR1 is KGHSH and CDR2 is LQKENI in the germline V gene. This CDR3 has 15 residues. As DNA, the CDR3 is TGTGCCAGCTCACCACCGGTGGACAGCTCCTACGAGCAGTACTTC. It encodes CASSPPVDSSYEQYF.

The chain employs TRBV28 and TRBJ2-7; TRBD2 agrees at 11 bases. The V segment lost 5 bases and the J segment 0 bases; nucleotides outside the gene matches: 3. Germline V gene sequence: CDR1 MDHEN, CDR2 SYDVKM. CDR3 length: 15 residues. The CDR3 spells CASSPGTSGSYEQYF. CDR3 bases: TGTGCCAGCAGTCCCGGGACTAGCGGCTCCTACGAGCAGTACTTC.

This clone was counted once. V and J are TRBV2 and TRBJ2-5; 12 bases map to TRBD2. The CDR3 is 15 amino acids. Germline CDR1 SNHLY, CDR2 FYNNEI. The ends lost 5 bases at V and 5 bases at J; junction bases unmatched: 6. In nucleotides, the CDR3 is TGTGCCAGCAGTAACCTAGCGGGAGGGTGGGAGACCCAGTACTTC. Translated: CASSNLAGGWETQYF. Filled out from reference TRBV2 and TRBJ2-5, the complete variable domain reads EPEVTQTPSHQVTQMGQEVILRCVPISNHLYFYWYRQILGQKVEFLVSFYNNEISEKSEIFDDQFSVERPDGSNFTLKIRSTKLEDSAMYFCASSNLAGGWETQYFGPGTRLLVL.

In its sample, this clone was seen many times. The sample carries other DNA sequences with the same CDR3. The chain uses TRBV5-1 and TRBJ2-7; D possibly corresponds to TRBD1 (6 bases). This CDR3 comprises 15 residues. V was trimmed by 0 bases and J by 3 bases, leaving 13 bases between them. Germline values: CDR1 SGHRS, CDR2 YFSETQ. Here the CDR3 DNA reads TGCGCCAGCAGCTTGGGCCCAGGGGACATCTACGAGCAGTACTTC. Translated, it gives CASSLGPGDIYEQYF. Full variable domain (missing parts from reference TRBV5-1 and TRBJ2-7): KAGVTQTPRYLIKTRGQQVTLSCSPISGHRSVSWYQQTPGQGLQFLFEYFSETQRNKGNFPGRFSGRQFSNSRSEMNVSTLELGDSALYLCASSLGPGDIYEQYFGPGTRLTVT.